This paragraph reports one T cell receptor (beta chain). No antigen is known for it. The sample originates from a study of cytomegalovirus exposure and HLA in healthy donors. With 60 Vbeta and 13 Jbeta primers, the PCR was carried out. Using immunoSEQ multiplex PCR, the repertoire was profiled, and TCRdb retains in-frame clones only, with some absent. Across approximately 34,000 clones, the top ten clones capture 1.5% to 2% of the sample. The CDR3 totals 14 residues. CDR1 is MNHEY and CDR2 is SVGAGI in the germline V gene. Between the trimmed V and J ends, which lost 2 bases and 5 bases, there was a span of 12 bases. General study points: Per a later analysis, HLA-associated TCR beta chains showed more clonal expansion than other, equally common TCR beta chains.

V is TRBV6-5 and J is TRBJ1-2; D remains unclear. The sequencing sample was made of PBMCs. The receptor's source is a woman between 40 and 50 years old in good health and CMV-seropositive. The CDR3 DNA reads TGTGCCAGCAGTTACGGCCCAGACATGTATGGCTACACCTTC. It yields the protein CASSYGPDMYGYTF.